Reported below is one T cell receptor beta chain. The data belong to a study of OX40 agonist ivuxolimab in advanced cancers. V was pared by 0 bases and J by 8 bases, with 0 bases of the junction left unmatched. The CDR3 is 13 amino acids. Germline V lookup: CDR1 SGHRS, CDR2 YFSETQ. Sequenced by immunoSEQ multiplex PCR; TCRdb stores in-frame clones only, minus some. The table records around 83,000 clones, 88% of them present only once. This TCR came from an adult with an advanced solid tumor such as melanoma, head and neck, liver or kidney cancer. J is TRBJ2-1 and V is TRBV5-1; 9 bases map to TRBD1. The material sequenced was CD4+ or CD8+ T cells sorted from blood, taken in a trial of the OX40 agonist ivuxolimab. CDR3 nucleotide sequence: TGCGCCAGCAGCTTGGGGACAGGGGATGAGCAGTTCTTC. Its protein is CASSLGTGDEQFF.